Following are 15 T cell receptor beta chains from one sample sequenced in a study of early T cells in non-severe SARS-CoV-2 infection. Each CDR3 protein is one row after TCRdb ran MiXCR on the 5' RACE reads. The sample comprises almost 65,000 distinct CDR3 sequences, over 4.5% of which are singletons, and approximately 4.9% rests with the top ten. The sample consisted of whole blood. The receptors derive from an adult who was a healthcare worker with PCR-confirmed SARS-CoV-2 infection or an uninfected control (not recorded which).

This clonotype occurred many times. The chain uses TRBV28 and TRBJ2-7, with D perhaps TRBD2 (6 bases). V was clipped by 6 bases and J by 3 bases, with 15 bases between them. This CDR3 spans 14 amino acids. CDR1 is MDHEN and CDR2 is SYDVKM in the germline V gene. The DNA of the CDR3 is TGTGCCAGCAGACTATCGGGACTTATCTACGAGCAGTACTTC. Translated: CASRLSGLIYEQYF.

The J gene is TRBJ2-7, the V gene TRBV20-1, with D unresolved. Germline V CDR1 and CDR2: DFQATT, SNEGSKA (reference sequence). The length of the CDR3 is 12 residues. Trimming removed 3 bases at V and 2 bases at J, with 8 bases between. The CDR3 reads CSASVQAYEQYF. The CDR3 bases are TGCAGTGCTAGTGTGCAGGCCTACGAGCAGTACTTC.

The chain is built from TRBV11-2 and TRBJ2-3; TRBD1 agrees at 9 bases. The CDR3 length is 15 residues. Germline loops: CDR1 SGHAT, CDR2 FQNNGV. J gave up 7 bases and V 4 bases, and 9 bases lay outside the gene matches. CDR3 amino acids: CASSSPGTGMHTQYF. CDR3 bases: TGTGCCAGCAGCTCCCCCGGGACAGGGATGCATACGCAGTATTTT.

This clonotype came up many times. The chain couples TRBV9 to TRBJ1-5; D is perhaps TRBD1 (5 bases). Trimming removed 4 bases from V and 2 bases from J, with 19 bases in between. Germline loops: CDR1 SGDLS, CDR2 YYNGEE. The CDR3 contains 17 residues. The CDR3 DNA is TGTGCCAGCAGCCCAACCCTAGGGGTTTTCGGCAATCAGCCCCAGCATTTT. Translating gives CASSPTLGVFGNQPQHF.

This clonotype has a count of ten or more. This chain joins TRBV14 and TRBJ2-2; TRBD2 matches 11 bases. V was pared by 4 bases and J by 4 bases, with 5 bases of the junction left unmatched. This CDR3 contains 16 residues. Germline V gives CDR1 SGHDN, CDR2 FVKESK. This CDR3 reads CASSRRLAGSTGELFF. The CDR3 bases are TGTGCCAGCAGCCGGCGACTAGCGGGGAGCACCGGGGAGCTGTTTTTT.

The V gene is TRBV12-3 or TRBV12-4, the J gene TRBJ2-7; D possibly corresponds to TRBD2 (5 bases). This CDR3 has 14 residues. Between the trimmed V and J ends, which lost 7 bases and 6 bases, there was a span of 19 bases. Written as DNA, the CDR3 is TGTGCCAGCACCCTGGAGGCCCTCTACTCCGAGCAGTACTTC. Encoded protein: CASTLEALYSEQYF.

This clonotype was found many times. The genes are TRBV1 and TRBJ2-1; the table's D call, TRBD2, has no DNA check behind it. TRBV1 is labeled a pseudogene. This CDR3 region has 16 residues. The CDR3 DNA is TGCACCAGCAGCCAAGAGGGGACTAGCCCCTACAATGAGCAGTTCTTC. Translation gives CTSSQEGTSPYNEQFF.

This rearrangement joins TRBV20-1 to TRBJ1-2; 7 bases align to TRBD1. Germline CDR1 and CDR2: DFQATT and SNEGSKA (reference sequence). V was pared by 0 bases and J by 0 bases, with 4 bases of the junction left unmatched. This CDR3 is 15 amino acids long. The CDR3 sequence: CSARETGITNYGYTF. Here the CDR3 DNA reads TGCAGTGCTAGAGAGACAGGGATTACTAACTATGGCTACACCTTC.

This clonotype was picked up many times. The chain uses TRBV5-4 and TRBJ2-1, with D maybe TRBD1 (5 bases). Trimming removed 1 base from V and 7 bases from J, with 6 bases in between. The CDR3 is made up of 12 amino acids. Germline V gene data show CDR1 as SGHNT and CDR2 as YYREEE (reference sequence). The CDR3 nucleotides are TGTGCCAGCAGCTTGTCAGGGAATGAGCAGTTCTTC. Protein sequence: CASSLSGNEQFF.

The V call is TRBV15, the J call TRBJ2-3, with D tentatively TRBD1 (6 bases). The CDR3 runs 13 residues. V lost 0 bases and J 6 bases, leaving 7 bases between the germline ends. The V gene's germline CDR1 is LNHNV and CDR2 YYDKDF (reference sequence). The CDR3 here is CATSRDRGDTQYF. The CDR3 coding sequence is TGTGCCACCAGCAGAGATAGGGGGGATACGCAGTATTTT.

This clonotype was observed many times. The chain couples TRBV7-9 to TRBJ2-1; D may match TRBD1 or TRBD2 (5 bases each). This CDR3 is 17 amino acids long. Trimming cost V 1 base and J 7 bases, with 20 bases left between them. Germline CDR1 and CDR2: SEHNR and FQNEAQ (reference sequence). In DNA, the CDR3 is TGTGCCAGCAGCTTAGGTATTTCCCGGGACCGGGTAAATGAGCAGTTCTTC. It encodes CASSLGISRDRVNEQFF.

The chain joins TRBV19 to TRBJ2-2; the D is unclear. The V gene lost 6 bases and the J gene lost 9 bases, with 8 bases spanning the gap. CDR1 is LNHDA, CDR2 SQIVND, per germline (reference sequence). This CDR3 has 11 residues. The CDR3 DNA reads TGTGCCAGTAGGCTGGGCAGGGAGCTGTTTTTT. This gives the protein CASRLGRELFF.

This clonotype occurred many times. CDR3 nucleotides: TGTGCCAGCAGCATCGGACTAGCGGGAGGAATGGGCACAGATACGCAGTATTTT. Its protein is CASSIGLAGGMGTDTQYF. V is TRBV13 and J is TRBJ2-3; 14 bases match TRBD2. From germline, CDR1 is PRHDT and CDR2 FYEKMQ (reference sequence). CDR3 length: 18 residues. V gave up 5 bases and J gave up 1 base; unmatched junction bases: 8.

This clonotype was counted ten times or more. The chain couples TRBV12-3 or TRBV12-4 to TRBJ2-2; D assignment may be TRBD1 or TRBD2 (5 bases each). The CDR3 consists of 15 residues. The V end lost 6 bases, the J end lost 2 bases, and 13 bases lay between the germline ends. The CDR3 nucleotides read TGTGCCAGCAGCCCCGGGGCAGGTAACACCGGGGAGCTGTTTTTT. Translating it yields CASSPGAGNTGELFF.

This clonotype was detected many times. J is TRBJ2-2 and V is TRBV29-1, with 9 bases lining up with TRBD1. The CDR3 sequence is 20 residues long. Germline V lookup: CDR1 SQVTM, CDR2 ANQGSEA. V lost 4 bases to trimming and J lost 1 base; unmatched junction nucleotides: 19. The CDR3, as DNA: TGCAGCGTTGCTGTGGACAGGGGTTTCCCGATTTCTTTGAACACCGGGGAGCTGTTTTTT. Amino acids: CSVAVDRGFPISLNTGELFF.